The 5 T cell receptor beta chains below were found in one sample sequenced in a study of persistence of HIV-infected CD4 T cells. The immunoSEQ assay was version 4, run in survey mode. Here immunoSEQ multiplex PCR was the method, and the copy in TCRdb shows in-frame clones only, minus some. The sample includes about 64,000 clones, just under 75% of them seen just once. The stimulus was an HIV-1 Gag 15-mer peptide pool, around 1.1 ug/peptide/mL. CD40L/CD69 double-negative CD45RO-high memory CD4+ T cells were collected. For these receptors, no antigen is known. The sample in question was CD4+ T cells sorted from PBMCs after roughly 17-hour stimulation, obtained from a patient who received antiretroviral therapy. These receptors all come from an adult man with HIV who was CMV-seropositive.

The CDR3 reads CASSPQGEIGYTF. Here the CDR3 DNA reads TGTGCCAGCTCACCGCAGGGGGAGATAGGCTACACCTTC. The chain recombines TRBV18 with TRBJ1-2; 7 nucleotides match TRBD1. The ends lost 3 bases at V and 8 bases at J; junction bases unmatched: 6. This CDR3 has 13 amino acids. Germline loops: CDR1 KGHSH, CDR2 LQKENI.

This rearrangement joins TRBV27 to TRBJ2-2, with TRBD1 identical over 11 bases. The length of the CDR3 is 16 residues. Unmatched junction bases numbered 9, after V lost 7 bases and J lost 5 bases. CDR1 and CDR2 (germline): MNHEY, SMNVEV (reference sequence). For the CDR3, the DNA is TGTGCCAGCACCCACCCGGGACAGGGGGTAACCGGGGAGCTGTTTTTT. Its protein is CASTHPGQGVTGELFF.

The chain links TRBV7-2 to TRBJ1-2, with 7 bases aligning to TRBD1. The germline CDR1 and CDR2 sequences are SGHTA and FQGNSA. Trimming cost V 5 bases and J 4 bases; bases outside gene matches: 7. CDR3 size: 14 residues. CDR3 nucleotide sequence: TGTGCCAGCAGCCCCACAACAGGGGTCTATGGCTACACCTTC. Encoded protein: CASSPTTGVYGYTF.

The chain employs TRBV28 and TRBJ1-1; D is unresolved. The CDR3 is 14 residues long. V was cut by 7 bases and J by 4 bases, with 16 bases left in between. Looked up from germline, CDR1 is MDHEN and CDR2 is SYDVKM. CDR3 sequence reads: CASTLTVKGTEAFF. The CDR3 bases are TGTGCCAGCACTCTTACCGTCAAAGGCACTGAAGCTTTCTTT. Looking up the rest from reference TRBV28 and TRBJ1-1 gives the full variable domain: DVKVTQSSRYLVKRTGEKVFLECVQDMDHENMFWYRQDPGLGLRLIYFSYDVKMKEKGDIPEGYSVSREKKERFSLILESASTNQTSMYLCASTLTVKGTEAFFGQGTRLTVV.

This clone was seen more than once but under ten times. The CDR3 DNA reads TGTGCCAGCAGCCAACGGGGACGGACCTATGGCTACACCTTC. Protein sequence: CASSQRGRTYGYTF. V gene TRBV3-1 (or the pseudogene TRBV3-2) combines with J gene TRBJ1-2, with a weak D call TRBD1 (5 bases). V was shortened by 2 bases and J by 4 bases, with 11 bases between the two germline ends. Per the germline V gene, CDR1 is LGHDT and CDR2 is YNNKEL (reference sequence). The CDR3 spans 14 residues.